The 21 T cell receptor beta chains presented below share a single source sample, sequenced in a study of OX40 agonist ivuxolimab in advanced cancers. The repertoire was sequenced with immunoSEQ multiplex PCR; TCRdb's copy has only in-frame clones and lacks some. The table has fewer than 70,000 clones, 75% to 95% seen once. The sample in question was CD4+ or CD8+ T cells sorted from blood, obtained in a trial of the OX40 agonist ivuxolimab. The origin of the receptors is an adult with an advanced solid tumor such as melanoma, head and neck, liver or kidney cancer.

The genes are TRBV2 and TRBJ2-3; D is unclear. Trimming shortened V by 4 bases and J by 6 bases, and 20 bases separated the two germline ends. The CDR3 sequence is 16 residues long. Germline V CDR1 and CDR2: SNHLY, FYNNEI. Here the CDR3 reads CASSARSAVIADTQYF. The CDR3 bases are TGTGCCAGCAGTGCCCGGTCCGCTGTGATTGCTGATACGCAGTATTTT. Full variable domain (missing parts from reference TRBV2 and TRBJ2-3): EPEVTQTPSHQVTQMGQEVILRCVPISNHLYFYWYRQILGQKVEFLVSFYNNEISEKSEIFDDQFSVERPDGSNFTLKIRSTKLEDSAMYFCASSARSAVIADTQYFGPGTRLTVL.

The chain uses TRBV19 and TRBJ1-1, with 10 bases identical to TRBD1. CDR1 is LNHDA and CDR2 is SQIVND in the germline V gene (reference sequence). The V and J ends lost 6 bases and 5 bases, in that order; junction bases with no gene match: 3. This CDR3 comprises 13 residues. This CDR3 reads CASRTGGRTEAFF. The CDR3 coding sequence is TGTGCCAGTAGGACAGGGGGCCGGACTGAAGCTTTCTTT. The variable domain in full, with the rest retrieved from reference TRBV19 and TRBJ1-1, is DGGITQSPKYLFRKEGQNVTLSCEQNLNHDAMYWYRQDPGQGLRLIYYSQIVNDFQKGDIAEGYSVSREKKESFPLTVTSAQKNPTAFYLCASRTGGRTEAFFGQGTRLTVV.

The V call is TRBV5-4, the J call TRBJ2-3; the D is unclear. Germline CDR1 SGHNT, CDR2 YYREEE (reference sequence). The CDR3 loop spans 15 amino acids. The germline V and J ends were trimmed by 0 bases and 0 bases, with 8 bases remaining between them. The CDR3 nucleotides are TGTGCCAGCAGCTTGGGTCCTACTAGCACAGATACGCAGTATTTT. This encodes CASSLGPTSTDTQYF.

V usage is TRBV27 and J usage is TRBJ1-5; tentative D call: TRBD1 (6 bases). The CDR3 is 15 residues long. V lost 5 bases and J lost 0, with 11 bases in between. Germline lookup yields CDR1 MNHEY and CDR2 SMNVEV (reference sequence). CDR3 residues: CASSTGQLSNQPQHF. CDR3 sequence (DNA): TGTGCCAGCAGTACTGGACAGCTTAGCAATCAGCCCCAGCATTTT.

The V call is TRBV16, the J call TRBJ1-5; weak D call: TRBD1 (6 bases). Germline CDR1 is KGHSY and CDR2 is FQNENV. V was cut by 4 bases and J by 0 bases, with 16 bases left in between. The CDR3 is 17 amino acids. The DNA of the CDR3 is TGTGCCAGCAGCCGATCACAGGGAGTCTATAGCAATCAGCCCCAGCATTTT. This codes for CASSRSQGVYSNQPQHF.

The chain carries TRBV7-9 and TRBJ1-4, with 7 bases identical to TRBD1. The CDR3 sequence is 14 residues long. J lost 8 bases, V lost 7 bases, and 10 bases had no gene match. Per the germline V gene, CDR1 is SEHNR and CDR2 is FQNEAQ (reference sequence). The CDR3 loop reads CASNLGTVYEKLFF. The CDR3 DNA follows: TGTGCCAGCAACCTAGGGACAGTGTACGAAAAACTGTTTTTT.

The genes are TRBV13 and TRBJ1-2, with 7 bases lining up with TRBD1. After removal of 5 bases from V and 0 bases from J, the junction contained 6 bases not matched to a gene. There are 15 residues in the CDR3. Germline V CDR1 and CDR2: PRHDT, FYEKMQ (reference sequence). The CDR3 nucleotides are TGTGCCAGCAGCCGACGACAGGGAGCTAACTATGGCTACACCTTC. Its translation: CASSRRQGANYGYTF.

The V gene is TRBV6-1, the J gene TRBJ1-1, with D perhaps matching TRBD1 (6 bases). The V and J ends lost 6 bases and 4 bases respectively, with 9 bases between them. The CDR3 consists of 12 residues. CDR1 is MNHNS, CDR2 SASEGT, per germline. CDR3 loop: CASRMTGTEAFF. In nucleotides, the CDR3 is TGTGCCAGCAGAATGACAGGCACTGAAGCTTTCTTT.

The chain couples TRBV10-2 to TRBJ2-3; 11 nucleotides match TRBD2. The germline V gene encodes CDR1 WSHSY and CDR2 SAAADI. CDR3 length: 14 residues. V trimming: 10 bases; J trimming: 2 bases; junction bases outside the gene matches: 5. CDR3 DNA sequence: TGCGCCACCCGACTAGCGGGACTCACAGATACGCAGTATTTT. Its translation: CATRLAGLTDTQYF.

The rearrangement links TRBV25-1 to TRBJ2-1; 7 positions agree with TRBD2. Germline CDR1 is MGHDK and CDR2 is SYGVNS. This CDR3 comprises 16 residues. Germline trimming cut 1 base from V and 3 bases from J; bases unmatched to any gene: 6. The CDR3 is CASSESGGSFYNEQFF. DNA for the CDR3: TGTGCCAGCAGTGAATCAGGCGGGAGTTTCTACAATGAGCAGTTCTTC.

The chain has TRBV7-2 and TRBJ2-5; TRBD1 might be the D (7 bases). Trimming removed 3 bases from V and 2 bases from J, with 10 bases in between. Germline V gene lookup returns CDR1 SGHTA and CDR2 FQGNSA. The CDR3 is made up of 14 amino acids. The DNA for the CDR3 is TGTGCCAGCAGCTTCCAGGGGGGACAAGAGACCCAGTACTTC. Protein sequence: CASSFQGGQETQYF.

The chain is built from TRBV10-3 and TRBJ1-1, with TRBD1 as a possible D gene (5 bases). Trimming took off 3 bases at V and 3 bases at J, with 14 bases between the two ends. Germline CDR1 and CDR2: ENHRY and SYGVKD. The CDR3 has 15 residues. CDR3 coding DNA: TGTGCCATCAGTGACCCAGCGGGGGAGGACACTGAAGCTTTCTTT. Its protein is CAISDPAGEDTEAFF.

The genes are TRBV18 and TRBJ2-1, with 13 bases identical to TRBD2. Germline V gives CDR1 KGHSH, CDR2 LQKENI. The CDR3 covers 17 residues. The trim removed 1 base at V and 9 bases at J, leaving 9 bases unmatched. The CDR3, as DNA: TGTGCCAGCTCACCACAGCCACTAGCGGGAGGGCCAGGTGAGCAGTTCTTC. Encoded protein: CASSPQPLAGGPGEQFF.

The J gene is TRBJ1-3, the V gene TRBV27; no firm D call. Germline V gene sequence: CDR1 MNHEY, CDR2 SMNVEV (reference sequence). The CDR3 runs to 13 residues. V lost 4 bases and J lost 2, with 6 bases in between. Here the CDR3 DNA reads TGTGCCAGCAGTTCCGGGACTGGAAACACCATATATTTT. Its translation: CASSSGTGNTIYF.

In this sample, this clone turned up a few times. The rearrangement joins TRBV7-9 to TRBJ2-3; possible D gene TRBD1, 6 bases. The germline V gene has CDR1 SEHNR and CDR2 FQNEAQ (reference sequence). Between the trimmed V and J ends, which lost 8 bases and 2 bases, there was a span of 14 bases. The CDR3 contains 14 residues. The chain's CDR3 is CASQAGEYTDTQYF. For the CDR3, the DNA is TGTGCCAGCCAGGCAGGGGAATACACAGATACGCAGTATTTT.

This rearrangement joins TRBV5-1 to TRBJ2-2; perhaps TRBD1 as D (5 bases). CDR1 is SGHRS and CDR2 is YFSETQ in the germline V gene. V was shortened by 7 bases and J by 1 base, with 11 bases between the two germline ends. This CDR3 comprises 14 residues. Written as DNA, the CDR3 is TGCGCCAGCGCCGTTCAGGGGAACACCGGGGAGCTGTTTTTT. This gives the protein CASAVQGNTGELFF.

The V and J genes are TRBV21-1 and TRBJ2-3; the table's D call TRBD1 went unverified against the DNA. TRBV21-1 counts as a pseudogene. The CDR3 totals 17 residues. For the CDR3, the DNA is TGTGCCAGCAGCAAAGAGGATCACAGGGGGCGTTCAGATACGCAGTATTTT. This sequence encodes CASSKEDHRGRSDTQYF.

This chain uses TRBV14 with TRBJ2-7, with 12 nucleotides matching TRBD1. CDR3 length equals 16 residues. The J segment lost 7 bases and the V segment lost 4 bases, leaving 11 bases of the junction unmatched. Germline CDR1 is SGHDN and CDR2 is FVKESK. In nucleotides, the CDR3 is TGTGCCAGCAGCCGACCCGGGACAGGGGGCGCGAGGGAGCAGTACTTC. This encodes CASSRPGTGGAREQYF.

The chain links TRBV7-9 to TRBJ2-5; the D call may be TRBD1 or TRBD2 (5 bases each). Germline CDR1 SEHNR, CDR2 FQNEAQ (reference sequence). The CDR3 consists of 14 residues. V gave up 5 bases and J gave up 5 bases, with 15 bases separating them. The DNA for the CDR3 is TGTGCCAGCAGCGAGGGGCGCTTTTTCGAGACCCAGTACTTC. This gives the protein CASSEGRFFETQYF.

This chain's CDR3 is CASSWETESYNEQFF. The CDR3 region has the DNA TGTGCCAGCAGTTGGGAGACAGAATCCTACAATGAGCAGTTCTTC. The chain uses TRBV2 and TRBJ2-1; D possibly matches TRBD1 or TRBD2 (5 bases each). The CDR3 runs to 15 residues. With 5 bases removed from V and 1 base from J, the gap between germline ends came to 12 bases. CDR1 is SNHLY and CDR2 is FYNNEI in the germline V gene.

The chain has TRBV5-1 and TRBJ2-5; D not certain. The CDR3 extends over 14 amino acids. Germline V gives CDR1 SGHRS, CDR2 YFSETQ. V dropped 0 bases and J dropped 1 base, with 7 bases sitting between them. Here the CDR3 DNA reads TGCGCCAGCAGCTTGGTGCCAAGCCAAGAGACCCAGTACTTC. It specifies CASSLVPSQETQYF.